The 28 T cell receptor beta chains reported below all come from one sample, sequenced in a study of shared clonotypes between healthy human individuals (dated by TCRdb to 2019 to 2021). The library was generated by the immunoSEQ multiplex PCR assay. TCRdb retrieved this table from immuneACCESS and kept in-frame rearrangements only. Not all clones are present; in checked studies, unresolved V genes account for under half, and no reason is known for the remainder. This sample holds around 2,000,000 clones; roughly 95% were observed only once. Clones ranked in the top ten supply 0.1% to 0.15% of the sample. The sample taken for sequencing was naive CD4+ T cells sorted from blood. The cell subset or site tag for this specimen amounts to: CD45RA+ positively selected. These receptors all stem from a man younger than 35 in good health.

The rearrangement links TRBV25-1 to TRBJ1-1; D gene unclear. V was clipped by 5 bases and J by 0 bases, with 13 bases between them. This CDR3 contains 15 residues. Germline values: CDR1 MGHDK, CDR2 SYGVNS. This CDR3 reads CASSQTSTVNTEAFF. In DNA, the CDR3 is TGTGCCAGCAGTCAAACTTCGACGGTGAACACTGAAGCTTTCTTT.

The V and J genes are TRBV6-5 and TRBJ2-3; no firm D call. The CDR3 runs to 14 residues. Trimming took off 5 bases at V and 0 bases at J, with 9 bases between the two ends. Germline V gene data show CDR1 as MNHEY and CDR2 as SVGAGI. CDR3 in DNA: TGTGCCAGCAGTAAACATACTAGCACAGATACGCAGTATTTT. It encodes CASSKHTSTDTQYF.

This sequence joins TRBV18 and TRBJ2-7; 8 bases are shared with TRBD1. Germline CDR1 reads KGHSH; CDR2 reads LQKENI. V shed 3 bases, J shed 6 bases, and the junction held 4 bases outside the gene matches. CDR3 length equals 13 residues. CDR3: CASSPGQELEQYF. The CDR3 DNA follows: TGTGCCAGCTCACCGGGACAGGAACTCGAGCAGTACTTC.

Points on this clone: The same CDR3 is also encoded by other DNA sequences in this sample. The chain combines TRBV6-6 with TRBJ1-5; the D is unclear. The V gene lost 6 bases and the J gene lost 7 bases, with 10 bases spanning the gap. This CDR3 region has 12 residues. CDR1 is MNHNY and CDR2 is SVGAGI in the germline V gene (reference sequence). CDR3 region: CASSPPGQPQHF. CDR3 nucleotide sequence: TGTGCCAGCAGCCCGCCCGGGCAGCCCCAGCATTTT.

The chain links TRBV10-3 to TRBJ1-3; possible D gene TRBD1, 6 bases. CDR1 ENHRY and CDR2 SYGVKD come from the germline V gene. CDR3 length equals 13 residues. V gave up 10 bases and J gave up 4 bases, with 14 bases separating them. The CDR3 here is CATQAGVGNTIYF. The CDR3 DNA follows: TGTGCCACCCAGGCAGGGGTGGGAAACACCATATATTTT.

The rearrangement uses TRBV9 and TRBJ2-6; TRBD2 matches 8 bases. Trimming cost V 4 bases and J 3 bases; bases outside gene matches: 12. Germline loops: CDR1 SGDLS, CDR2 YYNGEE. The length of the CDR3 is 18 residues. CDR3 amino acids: CASSLGLESTFGANVLTF. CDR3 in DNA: TGTGCCAGCAGCTTGGGACTAGAAAGTACTTTTGGGGCCAACGTCCTGACTTTC.

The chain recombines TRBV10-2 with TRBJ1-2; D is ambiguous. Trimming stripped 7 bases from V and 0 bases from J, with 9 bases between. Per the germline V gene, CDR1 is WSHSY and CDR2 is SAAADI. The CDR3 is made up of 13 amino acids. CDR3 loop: CASTGGTNYGYTF. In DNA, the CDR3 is TGCGCCAGCACAGGAGGGACTAACTATGGCTACACCTTC.

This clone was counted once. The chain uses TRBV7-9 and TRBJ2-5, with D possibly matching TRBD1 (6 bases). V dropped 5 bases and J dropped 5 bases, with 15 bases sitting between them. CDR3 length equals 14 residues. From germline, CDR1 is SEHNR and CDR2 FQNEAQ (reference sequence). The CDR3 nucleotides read TGTGCCAGCAGCCCCCGACAGGTTTCCGAGACCCAGTACTTC. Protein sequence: CASSPRQVSETQYF.

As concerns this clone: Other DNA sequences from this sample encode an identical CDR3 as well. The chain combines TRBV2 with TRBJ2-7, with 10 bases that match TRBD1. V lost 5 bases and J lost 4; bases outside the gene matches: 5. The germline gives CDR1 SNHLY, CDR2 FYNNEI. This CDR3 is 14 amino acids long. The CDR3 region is CASSPDRGRYEQYF. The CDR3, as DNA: TGTGCCAGCAGTCCCGACAGGGGGCGATACGAGCAGTACTTC.

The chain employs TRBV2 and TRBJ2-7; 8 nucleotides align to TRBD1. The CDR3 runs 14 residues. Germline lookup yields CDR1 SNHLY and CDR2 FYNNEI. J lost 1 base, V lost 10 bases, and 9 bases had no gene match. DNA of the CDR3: TGTGCCAACCATGATTGGACAGGGTCCTACGAGCAGTACTTC. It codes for CANHDWTGSYEQYF.

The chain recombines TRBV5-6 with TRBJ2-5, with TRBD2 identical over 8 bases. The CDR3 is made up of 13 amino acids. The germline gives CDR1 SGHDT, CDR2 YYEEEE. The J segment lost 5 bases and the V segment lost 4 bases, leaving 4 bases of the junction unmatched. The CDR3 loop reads CASSGLAGETQYF. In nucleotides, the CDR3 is TGTGCCAGCAGCGGACTAGCAGGGGAGACCCAGTACTTC.

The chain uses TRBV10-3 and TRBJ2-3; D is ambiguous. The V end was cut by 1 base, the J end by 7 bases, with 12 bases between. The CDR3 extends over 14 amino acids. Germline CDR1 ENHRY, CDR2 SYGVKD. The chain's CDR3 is CAISELESRHTQYF. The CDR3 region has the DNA TGTGCCATCAGTGAGTTAGAAAGTCGGCATACGCAGTATTTT.

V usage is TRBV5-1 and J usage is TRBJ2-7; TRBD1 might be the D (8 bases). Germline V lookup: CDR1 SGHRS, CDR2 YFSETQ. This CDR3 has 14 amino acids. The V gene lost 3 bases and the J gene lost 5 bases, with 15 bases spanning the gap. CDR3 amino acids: CASSSTGGAHEQYF. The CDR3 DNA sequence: TGCGCCAGCAGCTCCACAGGGGGGGCCCACGAGCAGTACTTC.

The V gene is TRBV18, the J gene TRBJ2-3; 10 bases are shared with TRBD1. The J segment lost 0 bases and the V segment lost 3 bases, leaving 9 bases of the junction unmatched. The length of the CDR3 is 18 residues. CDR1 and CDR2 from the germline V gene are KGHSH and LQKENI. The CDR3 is CASSPPGQGSLSTDTQYF. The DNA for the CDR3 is TGTGCCAGCTCACCGCCGGGACAGGGGAGCTTAAGCACAGATACGCAGTATTTT.

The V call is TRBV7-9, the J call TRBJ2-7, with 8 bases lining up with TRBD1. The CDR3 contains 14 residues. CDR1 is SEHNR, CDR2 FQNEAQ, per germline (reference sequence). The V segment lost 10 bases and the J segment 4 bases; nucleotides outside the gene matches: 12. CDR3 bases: TGTGCCACCACAGGGGGAGCGGTGGGATACGAGCAGTACTTC. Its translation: CATTGGAVGYEQYF.

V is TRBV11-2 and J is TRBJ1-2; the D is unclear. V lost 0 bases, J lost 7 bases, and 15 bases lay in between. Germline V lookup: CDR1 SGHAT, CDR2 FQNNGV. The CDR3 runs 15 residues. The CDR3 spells CASSLDLLAAGGYTF. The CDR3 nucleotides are TGTGCCAGCAGCTTAGATCTATTGGCAGCGGGTGGCTACACCTTC.

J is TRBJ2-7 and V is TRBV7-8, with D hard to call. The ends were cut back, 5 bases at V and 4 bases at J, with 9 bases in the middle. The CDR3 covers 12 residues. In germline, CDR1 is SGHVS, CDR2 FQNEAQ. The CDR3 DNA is TGTGCCAGCAGCCCACTCCCTTACGAGCAGTACTTC. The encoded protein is CASSPLPYEQYF.

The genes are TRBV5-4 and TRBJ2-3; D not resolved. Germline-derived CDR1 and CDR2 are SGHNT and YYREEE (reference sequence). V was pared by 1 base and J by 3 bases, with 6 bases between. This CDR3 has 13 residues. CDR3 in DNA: TGTGCCAGCAGCTTGACTATGACAGATACGCAGTATTTT. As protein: CASSLTMTDTQYF.

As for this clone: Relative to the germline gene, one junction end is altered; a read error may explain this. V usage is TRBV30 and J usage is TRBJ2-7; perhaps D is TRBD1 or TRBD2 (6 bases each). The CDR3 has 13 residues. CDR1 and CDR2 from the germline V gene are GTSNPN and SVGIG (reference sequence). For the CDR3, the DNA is TGTGCCTGGAGTGTACGGGGGCAGGGGATCCCTAACTTC. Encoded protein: CAWSVRGQGIPNF.

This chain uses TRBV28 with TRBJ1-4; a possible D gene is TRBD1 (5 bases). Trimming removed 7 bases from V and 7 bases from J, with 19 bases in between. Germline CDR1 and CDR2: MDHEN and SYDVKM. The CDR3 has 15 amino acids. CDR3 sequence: CASTSGPSLGEKLFF. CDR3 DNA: TGTGCCAGCACTTCGGGGCCCTCATTAGGTGAAAAACTGTTTTTT. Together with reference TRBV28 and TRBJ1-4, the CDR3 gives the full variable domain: DVKVTQSSRYLVKRTGEKVFLECVQDMDHENMFWYRQDPGLGLRLIYFSYDVKMKEKGDIPEGYSVSREKKERFSLILESASTNQTSMYLCASTSGPSLGEKLFFGSGTQLSVL.

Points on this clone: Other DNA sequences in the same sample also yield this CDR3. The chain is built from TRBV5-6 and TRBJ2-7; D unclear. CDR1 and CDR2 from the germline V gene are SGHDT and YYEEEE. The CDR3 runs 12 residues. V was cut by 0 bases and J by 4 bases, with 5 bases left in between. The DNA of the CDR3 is TGTGCCAGCAGCTTGGGCGGTTACGAGCAGTACTTC. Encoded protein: CASSLGGYEQYF. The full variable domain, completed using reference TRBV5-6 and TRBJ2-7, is DAGVTQSPTHLIKTRGQQVTLRCSPKSGHDTVSWYQQALGQGPQFIFQYYEEEERQRGNFPDRFSGHQFPNYSSELNVNALLLGDSALYLCASSLGGYEQYFGPGTRLTVT.

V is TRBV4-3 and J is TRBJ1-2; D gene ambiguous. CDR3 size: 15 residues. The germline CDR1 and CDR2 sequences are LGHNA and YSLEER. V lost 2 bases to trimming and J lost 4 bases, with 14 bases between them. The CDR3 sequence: CASSQYKDGTYGYTF. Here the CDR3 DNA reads TGCGCCAGCAGCCAATATAAGGACGGAACCTATGGCTACACCTTC.

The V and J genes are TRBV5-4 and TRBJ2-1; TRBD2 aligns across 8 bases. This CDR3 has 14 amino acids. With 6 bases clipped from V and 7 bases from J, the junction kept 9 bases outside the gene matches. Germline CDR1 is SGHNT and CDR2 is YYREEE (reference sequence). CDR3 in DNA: TGTGCCAGCACCGCCGGACTAGCAGAGAATGAGCAGTTCTTC. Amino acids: CASTAGLAENEQFF.

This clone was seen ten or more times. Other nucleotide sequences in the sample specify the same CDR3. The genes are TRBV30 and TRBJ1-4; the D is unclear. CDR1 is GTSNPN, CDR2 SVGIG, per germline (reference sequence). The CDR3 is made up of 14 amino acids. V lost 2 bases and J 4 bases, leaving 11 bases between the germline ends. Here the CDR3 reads CAWSRSVLNEKLFF. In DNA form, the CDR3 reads TGTGCCTGGAGTCGGTCGGTACTTAATGAAAAACTGTTTTTT.

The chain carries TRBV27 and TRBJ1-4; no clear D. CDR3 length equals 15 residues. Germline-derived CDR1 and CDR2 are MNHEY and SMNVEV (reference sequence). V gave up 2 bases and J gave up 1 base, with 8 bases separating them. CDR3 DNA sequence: TGTGCCAGCAGTTTAAGAGGCAGAACTAATGAAAAACTGTTTTTT. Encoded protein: CASSLRGRTNEKLFF.

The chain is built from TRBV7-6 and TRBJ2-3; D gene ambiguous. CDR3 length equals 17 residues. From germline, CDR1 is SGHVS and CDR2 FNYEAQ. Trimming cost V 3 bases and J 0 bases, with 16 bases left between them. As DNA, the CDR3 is TGTGCCAGCAGCTTCCCGAAAGTAGGCACTAGCACAGATACGCAGTATTTT. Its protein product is CASSFPKVGTSTDTQYF.

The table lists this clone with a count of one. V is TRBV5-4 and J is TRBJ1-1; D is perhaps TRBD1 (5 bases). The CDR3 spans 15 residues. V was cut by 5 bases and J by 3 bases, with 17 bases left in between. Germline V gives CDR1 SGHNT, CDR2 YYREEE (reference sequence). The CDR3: CASSRTGTSDTEAFF. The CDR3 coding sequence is TGTGCCAGCAGTCGTACAGGCACAAGCGACACTGAAGCTTTCTTT.

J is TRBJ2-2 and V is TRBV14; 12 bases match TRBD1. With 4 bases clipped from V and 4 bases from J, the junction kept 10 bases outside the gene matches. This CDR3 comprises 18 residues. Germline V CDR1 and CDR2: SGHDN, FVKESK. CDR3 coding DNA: TGTGCCAGCAGCCGGGCCGCCGGGACAGGGGGCACCACCGGGGAGCTGTTTTTT. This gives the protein CASSRAAGTGGTTGELFF.